This T cell receptor beta chain was observed in a study of blood T cell repertoires in COVID-19. Study as a whole: Samples of COVID-19 (acute and convalescent) were obtained from the United States, Italy and Spain.

Clinical histories supplied by participants themselves formed the basis of cohort assignment. In Cohort 3, a recovered donor had either two negative PCRs, clearance, or symptom resolution. Under the authors' procedure: By means of reference gene primer amplification, nucleated cell counts were estimated. Profiling relied on immunoSEQ multiplex PCR, and the TCRdb table lists in-frame clones only, not all of them. The V and J calls and clone size come from that table; D and trimming were worked out from the DNA. Among hundreds of thousands of clones listed, roughly 87% were seen once. Sequenced sample: PBMCs or T cells enriched from blood (not recorded which). This receptor was identified in a woman aged 40 to 49 who had recovered from COVID-19.

The CDR3 DNA sequence: TGTGCCAGCAGACAACCCCAGGGGACCCTGTACTTC. Translating gives CASRQPQGTLYF. This chain uses TRBV7-2 with TRBJ2-7, with D possibly matching TRBD1 (6 bases). V was cut by 6 bases and J by 12 bases, with 18 bases left in between. The germline CDR1 and CDR2 sequences are SGHTA and FQGNSA. The CDR3 extends over 12 amino acids.